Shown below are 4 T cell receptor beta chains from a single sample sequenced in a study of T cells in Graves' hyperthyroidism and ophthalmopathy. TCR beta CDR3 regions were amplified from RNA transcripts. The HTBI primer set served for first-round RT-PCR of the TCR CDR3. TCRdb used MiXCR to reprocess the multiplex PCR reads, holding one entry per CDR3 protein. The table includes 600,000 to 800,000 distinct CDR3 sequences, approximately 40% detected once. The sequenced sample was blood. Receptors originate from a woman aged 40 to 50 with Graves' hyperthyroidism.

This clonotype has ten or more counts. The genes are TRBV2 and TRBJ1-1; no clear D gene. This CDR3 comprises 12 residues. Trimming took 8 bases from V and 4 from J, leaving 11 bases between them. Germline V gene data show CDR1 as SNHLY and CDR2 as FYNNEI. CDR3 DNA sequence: TGTGCCAGCGGAGGGCAAGGCACTGAAGCTTTCTTT. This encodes CASGGQGTEAFF.

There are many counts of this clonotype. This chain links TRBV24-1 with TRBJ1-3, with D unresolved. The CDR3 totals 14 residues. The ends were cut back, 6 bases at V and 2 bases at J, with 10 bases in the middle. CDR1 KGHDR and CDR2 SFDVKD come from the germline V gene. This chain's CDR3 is CATSNPETGNTIYF. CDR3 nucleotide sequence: TGTGCCACCAGTAACCCGGAGACTGGAAACACCATATATTTT.

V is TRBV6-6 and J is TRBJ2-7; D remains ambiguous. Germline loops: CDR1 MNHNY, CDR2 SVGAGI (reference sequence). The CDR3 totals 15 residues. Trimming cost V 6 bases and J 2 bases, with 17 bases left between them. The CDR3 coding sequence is TGTGCCAGCAGCCATGATTGGACGGCAACCTACGAGCAGTACTTC. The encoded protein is CASSHDWTATYEQYF.

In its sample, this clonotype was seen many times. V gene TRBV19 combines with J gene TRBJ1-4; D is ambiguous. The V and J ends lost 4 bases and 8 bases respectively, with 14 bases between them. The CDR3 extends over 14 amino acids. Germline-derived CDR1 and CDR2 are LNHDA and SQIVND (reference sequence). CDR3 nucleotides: TGTGCCAGTAGTACAAGGAGGACGGGAGAAAAACTGTTTTTT. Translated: CASSTRRTGEKLFF.